The 20 T cell receptor beta chains below come from one sample, sequenced in a study of Ad26.COV2.S vaccination and SARS-CoV-2 variants. Treatment reported: 15 to 20 received Ad26.COV2.S at low or high dose, single or two shots; several received placebo; per-sample allocation not given. Sampling happened 63 days after the first vaccine or placebo injection. Clones were read by immunoSEQ multiplex PCR, and TCRdb kept only the in-frame ones, dropping some. The data hold about 450,000 clones, with about 88% observed a single time. This material consisted of peripheral blood, taken in a trial of Ad26.COV2.S vaccine versus placebo. These TCRs come from a person between 18 and 60 years old who received the Ad26.COV2.S COVID-19 vaccine or a placebo.

This chain joins TRBV9 and TRBJ2-3, with TRBD2 matching over 10 bases. The CDR3 sequence is 16 residues long. Unmatched junction bases numbered 5, after V lost 3 bases and J lost 1 base. CDR1 is SGDLS, CDR2 YYNGEE, per germline. The CDR3 DNA reads as TGTGCCAGCAGCGGAACTCTAGCGGGGGGCACAGATACGCAGTATTTT. This codes for CASSGTLAGGTDTQYF.

The chain combines TRBV28 with TRBJ2-1; 9 positions match TRBD2. V lost 4 bases and J lost 3; bases outside the gene matches: 7. The CDR3 is made up of 16 amino acids. CDR1 is MDHEN and CDR2 is SYDVKM in the germline V gene. This chain's CDR3 is CASSSYSGGNYNEQFF. DNA of the CDR3: TGTGCCAGCAGTTCCTATAGCGGGGGAAACTACAATGAGCAGTTCTTC.

The chain uses TRBV11-3 and TRBJ2-1, with 10 bases identical to TRBD2. CDR1 SGHNT and CDR2 YENEEA come from the germline V gene. Unmatched junction bases numbered 1, after V lost 4 bases and J lost 4 bases. This CDR3 has 14 amino acids. This chain's CDR3 is CASSSTSGYNEQFF. The CDR3 DNA reads as TGTGCCAGCAGCTCGACTAGCGGGTACAATGAGCAGTTCTTC. Full variable domain (outside the CDR3, taken from reference TRBV11-3 and TRBJ2-1): EAGVVQSPRYKIIEKKQPVAFWCNPISGHNTLYWYLQNLGQGPELLIRYENEEAVDDSQLPKDRFSAERLKGVDSTLKIQPAELGDSAVYLCASSSTSGYNEQFFGPGTRLTVL.

As concerns this clone: The same CDR3 is also encoded by other DNA sequences in this sample. The chain couples TRBV7-3 to TRBJ2-5, with 7 bases fitting TRBD2. The CDR3 sequence is 13 residues long. Germline V CDR1 and CDR2: SGHTA, FQGTGA. Germline trimming cut 2 bases from V and 4 bases from J; bases unmatched to any gene: 1. DNA of the CDR3: TGTGCCAGCAGCTTAGGGACTACAGAGACCCAGTACTTC. Translated, it gives CASSLGTTETQYF.

In the case of this clone: This specimen includes other DNA sequences encoding the same CDR3. The gene calls are TRBV7-9 and TRBJ1-5; D is unresolved. The germline V and J ends were trimmed by 5 bases and 1 base, with 6 bases remaining between them. The germline V gene has CDR1 SEHNR and CDR2 FQNEAQ (reference sequence). The CDR3 sequence is 13 residues long. CDR3 loop: CASSLDSNQPQHF. CDR3 DNA: TGTGCCAGCAGCCTCGACAGCAATCAGCCCCAGCATTTT.

The chain carries TRBV6-5 and TRBJ1-1; D gene unclear. CDR1 MNHEY and CDR2 SVGAGI come from the germline V gene. With 5 bases removed from V and 2 bases from J, the gap between germline ends came to 12 bases. CDR3 length equals 14 residues. Here the CDR3 reads CASSRPGVNTEAFF. For the CDR3, the DNA is TGTGCCAGCAGTCGTCCGGGAGTTAACACTGAAGCTTTCTTT.

The rearrangement uses TRBV14 and TRBJ2-3; D not resolved. CDR1 is SGHDN and CDR2 is FVKESK in the germline V gene. The CDR3 totals 11 residues. Trimming removed 3 bases from V and 2 bases from J, with 0 bases in between. The CDR3 here is CASSHTDTQYF. In DNA, the CDR3 is TGTGCCAGCAGCCACACAGATACGCAGTATTTT. Looking up the rest from reference TRBV14 and TRBJ2-3 gives the full variable domain: EAGVTQFPSHSVIEKGQTVTLRCDPISGHDNLYWYRRVMGKEIKFLLHFVKESKQDESGMPNNRFLAERTGGTYSTLKVQPAELEDSGVYFCASSHTDTQYFGPGTRLTVL.

This chain links TRBV29-1 with TRBJ2-2, with TRBD1 matching 10 bases. Germline values: CDR1 SQVTM, CDR2 ANQGSEA. CDR3 length: 14 amino acids. V lost 3 bases and J lost 6; bases outside the gene matches: 4. Written as DNA, the CDR3 is TGCAGCGTTGATGTGGGACAGGGGTCCGGGGAGCTGTTTTTT. This codes for CSVDVGQGSGELFF.

The chain carries TRBV2 and TRBJ2-7, with D possibly matching TRBD2 (6 bases). Trimming pared 3 bases from V and 3 bases from J, leaving 12 bases between. The germline CDR1 and CDR2 sequences are SNHLY and FYNNEI. This CDR3 has 14 amino acids. CDR3 DNA sequence: TGTGCCAGCAGTGATCGCGGGAAACGCTACGAGCAGTACGTC. Its translation is CASSDRGKRYEQYV.

V gene TRBV28 combines with J gene TRBJ1-3; TRBD1 agrees at 7 bases. J lost 5 bases, V lost 6 bases, and 10 bases had no gene match. Germline V gene data show CDR1 as MDHEN and CDR2 as SYDVKM. This CDR3 has 15 amino acids. CDR3 amino acids: CASSSGQLVRNTIYF. The CDR3 coding sequence is TGTGCCAGCAGCTCGGGACAGTTAGTTAGAAACACCATATATTTT.

Details on this clone: An end of the junction does not agree with germline; a read error may underlie this. The CDR3 sequence: CSAREYTEAFF. CDR3 DNA sequence: TGCAGTGCGAGAGAGTACACTGAAGCTTTCTTT. This chain links TRBV20-1 with TRBJ1-1; the D is unclear. Germline-derived CDR1 and CDR2 are DFQATT and SNEGSKA (reference sequence). The length of the CDR3 is 11 residues.

V gene TRBV29-1 combines with J gene TRBJ1-4, with D unclear. This CDR3 contains 15 residues. The V end was cut by 4 bases, the J end by 3 bases, with 15 bases between. Germline assignment: CDR1 SQVTM and CDR2 ANQGSEA. DNA for the CDR3: TGCAGCGTTGTGTTTAGTGGGCAGGCTAATGAAAAACTGTTTTTT. The encoded protein is CSVVFSGQANEKLFF.

The chain joins TRBV15 to TRBJ2-3; 11 positions match TRBD2. The CDR3 sequence is 15 residues long. Germline CDR1 and CDR2: LNHNV and YYDKDF (reference sequence). The J segment lost 3 bases and the V segment lost 5 bases, leaving 4 bases of the junction unmatched. The CDR3 nucleotides are TGTGCCACCAGCCCCCGACTAGCGGGAACAGATACGCAGTATTTT. Translated, it gives CATSPRLAGTDTQYF. The whole variable domain, filled in from reference TRBV15 and TRBJ2-3, reads DAMVIQNPRYQVTQFGKPVTLSCSQTLNHNVMYWYQQKSSQAPKLLFHYYDKDFNNEADTPDNFQSRRPNTSFCFLDIRSPGLGDTAMYLCATSPRLAGTDTQYFGPGTRLTVL.

The genes are TRBV2 and TRBJ1-3; a possible D gene is TRBD1 (6 bases). The ends were cut back, 3 bases at V and 4 bases at J, with 16 bases in the middle. Germline CDR1 reads SNHLY; CDR2 reads FYNNEI. This CDR3 region has 16 residues. CDR3 nucleotides: TGTGCCAGCAGTGAGCTGGGCAGGGGCCGCGGAAACACCATATATTTT. This codes for CASSELGRGRGNTIYF.

For this clone: An end of the junction does not agree with germline; a read error may underlie this. The chain uses TRBV14 and TRBJ2-1; D not certain. This CDR3 region has 13 residues. The germline gives CDR1 SGHDN, CDR2 FVKESK. The CDR3 sequence is CASSQDPGNDQFF. The CDR3 DNA reads TGTGCCAGCAGCCAAGATCCAGGCAATGATCAGTTCTTC.

The chain employs TRBV6-1 and TRBJ1-1; D is unclear. The V end lost 2 bases, the J end lost 7 bases, and 17 bases lay between the germline ends. Germline lookup yields CDR1 MNHNS and CDR2 SASEGT. The CDR3 runs to 15 residues. The CDR3: CASSEIGYTGYEAFF. The CDR3, as DNA: TGTGCCAGCAGTGAAATCGGATATACGGGGTATGAAGCTTTCTTT.

The rearrangement joins TRBV7-2 to TRBJ2-1, with 7 bases matching TRBD2. The junction had 13 bases not matched to a gene; V was cut back by 5 bases and J by 6 bases. The germline V gene has CDR1 SGHTA and CDR2 FQGNSA. The CDR3 sequence is 16 residues long. The CDR3 loop is CASSRSGAGATNEQFF. CDR3 in DNA: TGTGCCAGCAGCCGGTCGGGCGCGGGAGCTACCAATGAGCAGTTCTTC. The entire variable domain, with the rest obtained from reference TRBV7-2 and TRBJ2-1, is as follows: GAGVSQSPSNKVTEKGKDVELRCDPISGHTALYWYRQSLGQGLEFLIYFQGNSAPDKSGLPSDRFSAERTGGSVSTLTIQRTQQEDSAVYLCASSRSGAGATNEQFFGPGTRLTVL.

This clone has more than one count but fewer than ten. The CDR3, as DNA: TGTGCCAGCTCATCCCAGGGAGGGCTGGAGGAAAAACTGTTTTTT. Protein: CASSSQGGLEEKLFF. The chain joins TRBV18 to TRBJ1-4; D may be TRBD1 (5 bases). This CDR3 region has 15 residues. V was pared by 5 bases and J by 8 bases, with 18 bases between. Germline CDR1 KGHSH, CDR2 LQKENI.

The chain recombines TRBV25-1 with TRBJ2-1; 8 nucleotides align to TRBD2. Trimming cost V 11 bases and J 4 bases; bases outside gene matches: 22. Germline CDR1 reads MGHDK; CDR2 reads SYGVNS. This CDR3 region has 18 residues. The CDR3: CASGSYEGRASGYNEQFF. CDR3 nucleotides: TGTGCCTCCGGGTCCTACGAGGGGCGGGCTAGCGGGTACAATGAGCAGTTCTTC. Supplemented by reference TRBV25-1 and TRBJ2-1, the full variable domain reads EADIYQTPRYLVIGTGKKITLECSQTMGHDKMYWYQQDPGMELHLIHYSYGVNSTEKGDLSSESTVSRIRTEHFPLTLESARPSHTSQYLCASGSYEGRASGYNEQFFGPGTRLTVL.

V and J are TRBV13 and TRBJ2-7, with 8 bases aligning to TRBD1. CDR3 length: 16 residues. The V and J ends lost 5 bases and 6 bases, in that order; junction bases with no gene match: 15. CDR1 is PRHDT and CDR2 is FYEKMQ in the germline V gene (reference sequence). This CDR3 is CASSRFTPGTGREQYF. DNA of the CDR3: TGTGCCAGCAGCCGATTTACCCCCGGGACAGGTCGCGAGCAGTACTTC.